Listed here is a single T cell receptor (beta chain). What it recognizes is unknown. A single base separates this from a much larger clone, so it may be a read error. Without the conserved terminal phenylalanine or tryptophan, this CDR3 likely stems from a read error. This sample is drawn from a study of tumor and adjacent non-tumor tissue in lung cancer. Across the study: Patients comprised 12 adenocarcinoma, a couple of squamous cell carcinoma and 1 small cell lung cancer. Whole-study results and caveats: Significantly higher TCR diversity was found in tumor than normal lung. Tumor repertoires had a smaller top 100 clone share than normal lung.

This sample's RNA came from whole unsorted tissue. The germline CDR1 and CDR2 sequences are DFQATT and SNEGSKA (reference sequence). The CDR3 has 17 residues. V lost 1 base to trimming and J lost 3 bases, with 21 bases between them. Three rounds of nested PCR, following a modified ARM-PCR protocol, produced the TCRbeta library. TCRdb re-derived calls from the multiplex PCR reads in MiXCR, one entry per CDR3 protein. Among under 150,000 distinct CDR3 sequences listed, around 65% were seen once. J is TRBJ1-1 and V is TRBV20-1; D is possibly TRBD1 (5 bases). The material sequenced was lung tumor tissue. This sequence originates from a man in his sixties with small cell lung cancer. The CDR3 loop reads CSARGRRWGTVDTEAFS. For the CDR3, the DNA is TGCAGTGCTAGAGGACGACGGTGGGGCACGGTGGACACTGAAGCTTTCTCT.